The 6 T cell receptor beta chains reported below all come from one sample, sequenced in a study of T cell responses to AZD1222 COVID-19 vaccine. Data came from immunoSEQ multiplex PCR; TCRdb stores just in-frame clones and leaves some out. There are 90,000 to 110,000 clones in the sample; 87% occur only once, and around 4.5% lies in the top ten. Material: peripheral blood, obtained 28 days after the second AZD1222 dose. The origin of the receptors is an adult who received the AZD1222 COVID-19 vaccine.

Note on this clone: A clone one base away is much larger, so this may be a read error. The CDR3 does not end in the conserved phenylalanine or tryptophan, so this is likely a read error. The chain uses TRBV27 and TRBJ1-6; D might be TRBD1 (5 bases). The germline gives CDR1 MNHEY, CDR2 SMNVEV (reference sequence). V lost 6 bases, J lost 9 bases, and 18 bases lay in between. The CDR3 consists of 15 residues. The CDR3 loop reads CASSPAGQRGSPLHL. The CDR3, as DNA: TGTGCCAGCAGCCCAGCGGGGCAGAGAGGTTCACCCCTCCACCTT.

The rearrangement uses TRBV2 and TRBJ1-4; TRBD1 agrees at 8 bases. Germline V lookup: CDR1 SNHLY, CDR2 FYNNEI. The CDR3 loop spans 14 amino acids. Trimming removed 6 bases from V and 7 bases from J; junction bases left unmatched: 7. CDR3 in amino acids: CASRDQGAGEKLFF. In DNA, the CDR3 is TGTGCCAGCAGAGACCAGGGGGCAGGTGAAAAACTGTTTTTT.

This chain links TRBV27 with TRBJ2-1; unclear D gene. This CDR3 region has 15 residues. Germline CDR1 is MNHEY and CDR2 is SMNVEV (reference sequence). V gave up 5 bases and J gave up 6 bases, with 17 bases separating them. In DNA, the CDR3 is TGTGCCAGCAGTCATTTAGTACACCATTCCAATGAGCAGTTCTTC. This gives the protein CASSHLVHHSNEQFF.

V is TRBV5-4 and J is TRBJ2-7, with 10 bases matching TRBD2. CDR3 length: 18 amino acids. The germline V gene encodes CDR1 SGHNT and CDR2 YYREEE (reference sequence). V shed 2 bases, J shed 3 bases, and the junction held 14 bases outside the gene matches. The chain's CDR3 is CASSFLQGGLAGVYEQYF. The CDR3 nucleotides read TGTGCCAGCAGCTTCCTTCAGGGTGGGCTAGCGGGAGTCTACGAGCAGTACTTC.

The rearrangement uses TRBV6-5 and TRBJ1-1, with 9 bases aligning to TRBD1. There are 15 residues in the CDR3. Germline CDR1 and CDR2: MNHEY and SVGAGI. The V and J ends lost 8 bases and 4 bases, in that order; junction bases with no gene match: 11. The CDR3 nucleotides are TGTGCCAGCCCGGGACAGGGAGGGTTTGGCACTGAAGCTTTCTTT. As protein: CASPGQGGFGTEAFF.

The genes are TRBV7-2 and TRBJ2-3; D is unresolved. The CDR3 has 14 amino acids. Germline CDR1 SGHTA, CDR2 FQGNSA. V was trimmed by 1 base and J by 4 bases, leaving 9 bases between them. Here the CDR3 DNA reads TGTGCCAGCAGCTTAGGGCTAGGGCCAGATACGCAGTATTTT. Protein sequence: CASSLGLGPDTQYF.